The T cell receptor beta chain under discussion was sequenced for a study of shared clonotypes between healthy human individuals. Overall study results and limits: It was observed that 5% to 6.5% of naive CD4 clonotypes were shared across several donors. As a rule, naive subsets had a larger estimated richness than memory subsets.

CD8 cells classed as naive were CD45RO-negative and positively selected for CCR7, excluding terminally differentiated effector memory CD45RA+ cells. As to this clone: Antigen: not known.

CDR1 is SGHRS, CDR2 YFSETQ, per germline. The CDR3 has 16 amino acids. The V and J ends lost 4 bases and 3 bases respectively, with 17 bases between them. Sequencing was performed with immunoSEQ multiplex PCR; in TCRdb, only in-frame clones are kept and a portion is missing. The data hold some 1,900,000 clones, with about 94% observed a single time. The V call is TRBV5-1, the J call TRBJ2-1; D unclear. Sequences were obtained from naive CD8+ T cells sorted from blood. This sequence was found in a man aged 18 to 29 in good health. The DNA for the CDR3 is TGCGCCAGCAGCCAGGTGCGACTTACGGTCTACAATGAGCAGTTCTTC. Its translation: CASSQVRLTVYNEQFF.